This entry concerns a single TCR beta chain. Its antigen is not identified. The survey-level immunoSEQ assay was used. Data came from immunoSEQ multiplex PCR; TCRdb stores just in-frame clones and leaves some out. This table has 950 to 1,500 clones, around 73% appearing once. The V and J ends lost 8 bases and 5 bases, in that order; junction bases with no gene match: 14. In germline, CDR1 is LNHDA, CDR2 SQIVND (reference sequence). There are 15 residues in the CDR3. The entry originates in a study of STAT5B mutations in CD4+ large granular lymphocyte leukemia. Whole-study context: Cryopreserved patient cells were CD8-depleted, then anti-CD4 bead selected. Study-level points and caveats: Top patient clones used TRBV06 genes more often: 8/27 versus 2/35 in controls.

Padova, Helsinki and Shinshu hematology units supplied the CD4+ T-LGLL patients. This receptor was obtained from a man aged 65 to 85 with CD4+ T-cell large granular lymphocyte leukemia. This chain joins TRBV19 and TRBJ1-1; 7 bases line up with TRBD1. Source material: PBMCs. CDR3 in amino acids: CASQNSLDRRTEAFF. The CDR3 DNA reads as TGTGCCAGTCAAAACTCGCTGGACAGGCGGACTGAAGCTTTCTTT.